Shown below are 27 T cell receptor beta chains from a single sample sequenced in a study of blood T cells in healthy people across ages. A sample-barcoded 5' primer and a J-beta primer mix were used in a second PCR of about 7 to 11 cycles. One entry per CDR3 protein results from TCRdb running MiXCR on the 5' RACE reads. This sample yields over a million distinct CDR3 sequences, of which more than 35% are seen a single time; about 20% belongs to the top ten. Input material: blood. Every receptor here comes from a woman aged 55-70 years in good health.

Regarding this clonotype: The junction departs from the called germline gene at one end, perhaps through a read error. The chain employs TRBV12-3 or TRBV12-4 and TRBJ2-1, with 9 nucleotides matching TRBD2. The CDR3 runs 15 residues. DNA for the CDR3: TGTGCCAGCAGGAACAGGACTAGCGAGGGCAATGAGCGGTTCTTC. This codes for CASRNRTSEGNERFF.

The CDR3 loop reads CASSTRTGYQETQYF. The CDR3 DNA is TGTGCCAGCAGTACAAGGACAGGCTACCAAGAGACCCAGTACTTC. The chain couples TRBV28 to TRBJ2-5, with TRBD1 matching 7 bases. The length of the CDR3 is 15 residues. V lost 5 bases to trimming and J lost 0 bases; unmatched junction nucleotides: 6. The germline CDR1 and CDR2 sequences are MDHEN and SYDVKM.

This clonotype has a count of ten or more. Here the CDR3 reads CSVSGVGTSGLSTDTQYF. The CDR3 DNA is TGCAGCGTTTCGGGAGTGGGAACTAGCGGACTTAGCACAGATACGCAGTATTTT. This chain joins TRBV29-1 and TRBJ2-3, with TRBD2 matching 8 bases. Germline loops: CDR1 SQVTM, CDR2 ANQGSEA. Trimming at V came to 5 bases and at J to 0 bases, leaving 16 bases not matched to a gene. This CDR3 has 18 residues.

Turning to this clonotype: The junction departs from the called germline gene at one end, perhaps through a read error. The chain links TRBV5-1 to TRBJ1-1; D remains unclear. The germline gives CDR1 SGHRS, CDR2 YFSETQ. The CDR3 length is 15 residues. The CDR3 sequence: CASRLELQTNTGAFF. The CDR3 DNA sequence: TGCGCCAGCAGACTGGAGTTACAAACGAACACTGGAGCTTTCTTT.

The chain combines TRBV6-2 or TRBV6-3 with TRBJ1-1; D unresolved. Trimming removed 7 bases at V and 7 bases at J, with 13 bases between. The CDR3 covers 12 residues. Germline CDR1 MNHEY, CDR2 SVGEGT. CDR3 protein: CASIPFGGEAFF. The CDR3 DNA is TGTGCCAGCATCCCCTTTGGTGGTGAAGCTTTCTTT.

A single count supports this clonotype. This chain uses TRBV12-3 or TRBV12-4 with TRBJ2-1, with a tentative D call TRBD2 (6 bases). CDR3 size: 15 residues. Trimming took off 6 bases at V and 2 bases at J, with 14 bases between the two ends. CDR3 sequence reads: CASRLSAGPYNEQFF. The CDR3 DNA is TGTGCCAGCAGGCTCTCCGCGGGACCCTACAATGAGCAGTTCTTC.

The gene calls are TRBV28 and TRBJ2-1, with 11 bases lining up with TRBD2. CDR3 length: 19 residues. CDR1 is MDHEN and CDR2 is SYDVKM in the germline V gene. Trimming cost V 4 bases and J 0 bases; bases outside gene matches: 11. In DNA form, the CDR3 reads TGTGCCAGCAGTTGGACGGGACTAGCGGTTACTAGCTCCTACAATGAGCAGTTCTTC. It specifies CASSWTGLAVTSSYNEQFF. Full variable domain (remainder filled in from reference TRBV28 and TRBJ2-1): DVKVTQSSRYLVKRTGEKVFLECVQDMDHENMFWYRQDPGLGLRLIYFSYDVKMKEKGDIPEGYSVSREKKERFSLILESASTNQTSMYLCASSWTGLAVTSSYNEQFFGPGTRLTVL.

V gene TRBV11-2 combines with J gene TRBJ2-2; 9 nucleotides align to TRBD2. After removal of 8 bases from V and 6 bases from J, the junction contained 13 bases not matched to a gene. The germline gives CDR1 SGHAT, CDR2 FQNNGV. This CDR3 is built from 16 residues. The CDR3 loop reads CASLKLAGSTPGELFF. The CDR3 DNA reads as TGTGCCAGCCTCAAACTAGCGGGCTCTACCCCCGGGGAGCTGTTTTTT.

The chain has TRBV2 and TRBJ2-7, with unresolved D. Germline-derived CDR1 and CDR2 are SNHLY and FYNNEI. There are 13 residues in the CDR3. The V end lost 4 bases, the J end lost 0 bases, and 7 bases lay between the germline ends. The CDR3 loop is CASSGLYSYEQYF. CDR3 sequence (DNA): TGTGCCAGCAGTGGTCTGTACTCCTACGAGCAGTACTTC.

This chain joins TRBV21-1 and TRBJ2-7; the D segment call TRBD2 is taken from the table without a DNA check. TRBV21-1 is a known pseudogene. The CDR3 is 18 amino acids. The DNA for the CDR3 is TGTGCCAGCAGCAAAGCAAGGACTAGCGGGACTTTGGACTACGAGCAGTACTTC. As protein: CASSKARTSGTLDYEQYF.

CDR3 in DNA: TGTGCCAGCAGTTACAGCCCAGTAGCCTCCTACGAGCAGTACTTC. Its protein product is CASSYSPVASYEQYF. This chain joins TRBV6-5 and TRBJ2-7; the D is unclear. The CDR3 is 15 amino acids. Trimming stripped 2 bases from V and 0 bases from J, with 11 bases between. CDR1 MNHEY and CDR2 SVGAGI come from the germline V gene.

In its sample, this clonotype was seen a few times. The chain is built from TRBV6-1 and TRBJ2-7; TRBD2 matches 11 bases. The CDR3 length is 20 residues. The junction had 17 bases not matched to a gene; V was cut back by 1 base and J by 3 bases. CDR1 is MNHNS and CDR2 is SASEGT in the germline V gene. The CDR3 here is CASSEEAPVVAGGNYYEQYF. CDR3 sequence (DNA): TGTGCCAGCAGTGAAGAAGCACCTGTGGTAGCGGGAGGGAACTACTACGAGCAGTACTTC.

V is TRBV18 and J is TRBJ2-3; D unclear. The germline gives CDR1 KGHSH, CDR2 LQKENI. The CDR3 contains 15 residues. Deletions cut 6 bases from V and 0 bases from J, with 13 bases between. The CDR3 reads CASSQPTSSTDTQYF. For the CDR3, the DNA is TGTGCCAGCTCCCAGCCTACTTCTAGCACAGATACGCAGTATTTT. Using reference TRBV18 and TRBJ2-3 for the parts outside the CDR3, the full variable domain is NAGVMQNPRHLVRRRGQEARLRCSPMKGHSHVYWYRQLPEEGLKFMVYLQKENIIDESGMPKERFSAEFPKEGPSILRIQQVVRGDSAAYFCASSQPTSSTDTQYFGPGTRLTVL.

The chain carries TRBV27 and TRBJ2-5; unclear D gene. With 7 bases removed from V and 2 bases from J, the gap between germline ends came to 23 bases. CDR3 length equals 17 residues. CDR1 MNHEY and CDR2 SMNVEV come from the germline V gene (reference sequence). In nucleotides, the CDR3 is TGTGCCAGCACCATCGTGGGTCCACGGCCGAAACAAGAGACCCAGTACTTC. It yields the protein CASTIVGPRPKQETQYF.

This clonotype was observed a few times. The CDR3 region is CASSNPGSLYEQYF. CDR3 DNA: TGTGCCAGCAGCAACCCGGGATCGTTATACGAGCAGTACTTC. The chain joins TRBV14 to TRBJ2-5; D perhaps matches TRBD2 (5 bases). The closer fit of TRBJ2-7 to the DNA end suggests the J call may be wrong. This CDR3 is 14 amino acids long. Germline CDR1 and CDR2: SGHDN and FVKESK.

Written as DNA, the CDR3 is TGCAGTGTGGGAGTGACGGCTAGCGGGGGTTTAGAGTATTTT. This sequence encodes CSVGVTASGGLEYF. The V call is TRBV20-1, the J call TRBJ2-3, with 10 bases that match TRBD2. The CDR3 sequence is 14 residues long. From germline, CDR1 is DFQATT and CDR2 SNEGSKA (reference sequence). V shed 7 bases, J shed 13 bases, and the junction held 17 bases outside the gene matches.

V gene TRBV6-1 combines with J gene TRBJ2-1; no clear D gene. Trimming took off 7 bases at V and 3 bases at J, with 13 bases between the two ends. Germline CDR1 and CDR2: MNHNS and SASEGT. The CDR3 runs 14 residues. CDR3 residues: CASTSLGLYNEQFF. As DNA, the CDR3 is TGTGCCAGCACCTCACTCGGGCTCTACAATGAGCAGTTCTTC.

This sequence joins TRBV7-7 and TRBJ2-1; either TRBD1 or TRBD2 may supply D (5 bases each). The V gene lost 5 bases and the J gene lost 6 bases, with 11 bases spanning the gap. The CDR3 length is 13 residues. Germline V gives CDR1 SSHAT, CDR2 FNYEAQ (reference sequence). CDR3 in DNA: TGTGCCAGCAGCCCAATGGGGGTCAATGAGCAGTTCTTC. The encoded protein is CASSPMGVNEQFF.

This clonotype has only a few counts. The V and J genes are TRBV29-1 and TRBJ1-2, with D unclear. Per germline, CDR1 SQVTM and CDR2 ANQGSEA. The CDR3 sequence is 13 residues long. V dropped 2 bases and J dropped 3 bases, with 10 bases sitting between them. The CDR3 reads CSVEINSYYGYTF. In nucleotides, the CDR3 is TGCAGCGTTGAAATCAACTCCTACTATGGCTACACCTTC.

This clonotype was observed a few times. The chain couples TRBV27 to TRBJ2-5; TRBD1 is a possible D gene (5 bases). Germline CDR1 is MNHEY and CDR2 is SMNVEV (reference sequence). The CDR3 has 13 amino acids. The V end lost 5 bases, the J end lost 5 bases, and 12 bases lay between the germline ends. As DNA, the CDR3 is TGTGCCAGCAGTACAGGTGTGTTGGAGACCCAGTACTTC. Translation: CASSTGVLETQYF.

The rearrangement uses TRBV6-5 and TRBJ2-7, with D possibly being TRBD2 (5 bases). The CDR3 runs to 15 residues. V was cut by 6 bases and J by 7 bases, with 22 bases left in between. Germline V lookup: CDR1 MNHEY, CDR2 SVGAGI. CDR3 loop: CASRPTSTSYNEQYF. CDR3 DNA sequence: TGTGCCAGCAGACCTACTAGTACGTCCTACAATGAGCAGTACTTC.

This clonotype was seen a handful of times. The CDR3 nucleotides are TGTGCCAGCAGCTTGGCCGGGACAGGGTCTTACAATGAGCAGTTCTTC. Amino acid sequence: CASSLAGTGSYNEQFF. The rearrangement joins TRBV5-4 to TRBJ2-1; 9 bases align to TRBD1. V lost 0 bases to trimming and J lost 4 bases; unmatched junction nucleotides: 5. Germline assignment: CDR1 SGHNT and CDR2 YYREEE (reference sequence). The CDR3 length is 16 residues. Using reference TRBV5-4 and TRBJ2-1 for the parts outside the CDR3, the full variable domain is ETGVTQSPTHLIKTRGQQVTLRCSSQSGHNTVSWYQQALGQGPQFIFQYYREEENGRGNFPPRFSGLQFPNYSSELNVNALELDDSALYLCASSLAGTGSYNEQFFGPGTRLTVL.

This chain uses TRBV27 with TRBJ1-2, with 10 nucleotides matching TRBD1. The CDR3 is 15 residues long. Germline CDR1 and CDR2: MNHEY and SMNVEV (reference sequence). With 5 bases clipped from V and 5 bases from J, the junction kept 8 bases outside the gene matches. DNA of the CDR3: TGTGCCAGCAGTGAGGGACAGGGGAAGTATTATGGCTACACCTTC. It translates to CASSEGQGKYYGYTF.

This clonotype appeared a few times. The chain combines TRBV27 with TRBJ1-5, with D maybe TRBD1 (5 bases). V lost 6 bases, J lost 1 base, and 10 bases lay in between. The CDR3 extends over 14 amino acids. Germline V gene lookup returns CDR1 MNHEY and CDR2 SMNVEV (reference sequence). The DNA for the CDR3 is TGTGCCAGCAGGGGGGGGTGGAGCAATCAGCCCCAGCATTTT. It yields the protein CASRGGWSNQPQHF.

The genes are TRBV27 and TRBJ2-7; no firm D call. The CDR3 extends over 12 amino acids. Germline values: CDR1 MNHEY, CDR2 SMNVEV (reference sequence). Between the trimmed V and J ends, which lost 6 bases and 7 bases, there was a span of 13 bases. This CDR3 reads CASRGGYNEQYF. For the CDR3, the DNA is TGTGCCAGCAGGGGTGGATACAATGAGCAGTACTTC.

The chain carries TRBV7-2 and TRBJ2-5; D perhaps matches TRBD2 (6 bases). The germline V gene encodes CDR1 SGHTA and CDR2 FQGNSA. This CDR3 spans 18 amino acids. V shed 1 base and J shed 2 bases, with 20 bases lying between them. The CDR3, as DNA: TGTGCCAGCAGCTTAGTGGGGGGAACATTTTACCCGCAAGAGACCCAGTACTTC. Translated: CASSLVGGTFYPQETQYF.

The chain is built from TRBV10-3 and TRBJ2-5, with D unclear. From germline, CDR1 is ENHRY and CDR2 SYGVKD. The CDR3 contains 12 residues. The ends were cut back, 5 bases at V and 1 base at J, with 5 bases in the middle. The CDR3: CAISSTQETQYF. The DNA of the CDR3 is TGTGCCATCAGTTCCACCCAAGAGACCCAGTACTTC.